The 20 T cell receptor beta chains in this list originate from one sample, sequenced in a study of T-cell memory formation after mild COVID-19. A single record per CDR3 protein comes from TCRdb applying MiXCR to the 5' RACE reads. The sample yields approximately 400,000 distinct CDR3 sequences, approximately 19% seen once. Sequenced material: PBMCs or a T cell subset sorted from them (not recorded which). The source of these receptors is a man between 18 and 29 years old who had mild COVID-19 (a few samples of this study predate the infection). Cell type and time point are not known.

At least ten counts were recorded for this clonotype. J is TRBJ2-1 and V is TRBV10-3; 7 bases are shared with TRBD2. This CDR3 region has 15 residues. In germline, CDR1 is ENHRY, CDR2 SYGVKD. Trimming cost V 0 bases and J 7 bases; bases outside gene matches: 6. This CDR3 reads CAISESSAGRNEQFF. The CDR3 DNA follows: TGTGCCATCAGTGAGTCATCAGCGGGGAGGAATGAGCAGTTCTTC.

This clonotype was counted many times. CDR3 sequence: CASSLVRGEETQYF. DNA for the CDR3: TGCGCCAGCAGCTTGGTACGAGGGGAGGAGACCCAGTACTTC. V and J are TRBV5-1 and TRBJ2-5; the D call may be TRBD1 or TRBD2 (5 bases each). Germline CDR1 SGHRS, CDR2 YFSETQ. V was shortened by 0 bases and J by 5 bases, with 11 bases between the two germline ends. This CDR3 region has 14 residues. The variable domain in full, completed from reference TRBV5-1 and TRBJ2-5, reads KAGVTQTPRYLIKTRGQQVTLSCSPISGHRSVSWYQQTPGQGLQFLFEYFSETQRNKGNFPGRFSGRQFSNSRSEMNVSTLELGDSALYLCASSLVRGEETQYFGPGTRLLVL.

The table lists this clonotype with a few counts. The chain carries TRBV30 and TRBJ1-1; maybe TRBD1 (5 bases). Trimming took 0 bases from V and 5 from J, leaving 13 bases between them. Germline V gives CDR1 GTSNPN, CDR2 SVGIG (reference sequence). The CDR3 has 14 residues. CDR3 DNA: TGTGCCTGGAGTGTATCGTCAGGGAGGACTGAAGCTTTCTTT. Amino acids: CAWSVSSGRTEAFF.

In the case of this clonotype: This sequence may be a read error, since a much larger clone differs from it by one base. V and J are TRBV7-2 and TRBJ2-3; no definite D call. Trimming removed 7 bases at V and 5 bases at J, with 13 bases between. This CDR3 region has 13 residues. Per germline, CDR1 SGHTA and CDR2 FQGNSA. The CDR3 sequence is CASTHGGGDTQYF. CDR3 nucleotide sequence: TGTGCCAGCACCCACGGCGGCGGAGATACGCAGTATTTT. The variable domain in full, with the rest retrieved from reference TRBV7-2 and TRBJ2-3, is GAGVSQSPSNKVTEKGKDVELRCDPISGHTALYWYRQSLGQGLEFLIYFQGNSAPDKSGLPSDRFSAERTGGSVSTLTIQRTQQEDSAVYLCASTHGGGDTQYFGPGTRLTVL.

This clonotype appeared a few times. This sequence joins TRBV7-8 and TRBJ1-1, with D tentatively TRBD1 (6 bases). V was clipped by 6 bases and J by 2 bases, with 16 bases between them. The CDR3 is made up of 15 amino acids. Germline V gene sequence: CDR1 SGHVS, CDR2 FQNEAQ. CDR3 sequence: CASRPDTGSNTEAFF. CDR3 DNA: TGTGCCAGCAGACCCGACACAGGGTCTAACACTGAAGCTTTCTTT.

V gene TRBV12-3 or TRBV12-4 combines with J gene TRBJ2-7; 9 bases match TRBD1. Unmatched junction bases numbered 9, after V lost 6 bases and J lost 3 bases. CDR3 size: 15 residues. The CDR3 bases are TGTGCCAGCAGCTCCGGGACAGGGCCCCTCTACGAGCAGTACTTC. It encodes CASSSGTGPLYEQYF.

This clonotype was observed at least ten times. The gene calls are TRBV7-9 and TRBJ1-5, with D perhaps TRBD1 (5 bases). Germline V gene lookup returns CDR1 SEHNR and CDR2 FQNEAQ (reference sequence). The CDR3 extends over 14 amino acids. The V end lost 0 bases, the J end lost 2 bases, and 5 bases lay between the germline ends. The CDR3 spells CASSLATGNQPQHF. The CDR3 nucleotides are TGTGCCAGCAGCTTAGCGACAGGCAATCAGCCCCAGCATTTT.

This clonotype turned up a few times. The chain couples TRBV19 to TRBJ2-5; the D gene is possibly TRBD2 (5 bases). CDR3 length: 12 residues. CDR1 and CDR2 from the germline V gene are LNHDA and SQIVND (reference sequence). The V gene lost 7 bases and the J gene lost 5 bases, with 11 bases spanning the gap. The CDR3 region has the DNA TGTGCCAGTACCGCGGGTGGGGAGACCCAGTACTTC. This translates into CASTAGGETQYF.

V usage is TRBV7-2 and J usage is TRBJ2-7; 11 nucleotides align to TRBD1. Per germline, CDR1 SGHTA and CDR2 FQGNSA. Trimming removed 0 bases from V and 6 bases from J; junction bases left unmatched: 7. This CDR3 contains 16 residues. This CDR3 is CASSLAGRGQGGEQYF. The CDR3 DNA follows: TGTGCCAGCAGCTTAGCGGGCCGGGGACAGGGGGGCGAGCAGTACTTC.

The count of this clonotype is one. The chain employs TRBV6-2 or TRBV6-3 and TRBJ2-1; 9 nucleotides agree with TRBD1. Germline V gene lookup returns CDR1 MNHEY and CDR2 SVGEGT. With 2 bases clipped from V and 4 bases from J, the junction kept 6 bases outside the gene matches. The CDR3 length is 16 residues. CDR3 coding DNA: TGTGCCAGCAGTTACCTGGACAGGGGAAGATACAATGAGCAGTTCTTC. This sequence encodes CASSYLDRGRYNEQFF.

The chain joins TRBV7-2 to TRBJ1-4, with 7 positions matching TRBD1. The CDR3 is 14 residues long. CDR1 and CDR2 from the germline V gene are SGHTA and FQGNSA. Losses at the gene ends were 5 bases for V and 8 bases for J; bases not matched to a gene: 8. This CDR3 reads CASSHDRAQEKLFF. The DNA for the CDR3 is TGTGCCAGCAGCCATGACAGGGCTCAGGAAAAACTGTTTTTT.

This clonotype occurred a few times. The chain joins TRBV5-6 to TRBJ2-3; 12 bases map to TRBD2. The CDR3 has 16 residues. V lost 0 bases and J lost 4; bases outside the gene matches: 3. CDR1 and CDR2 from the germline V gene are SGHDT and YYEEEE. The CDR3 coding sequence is TGTGCCAGCAGCTTGGGACTAGCGGGGGACGCAGATACGCAGTATTTT. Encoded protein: CASSLGLAGDADTQYF.

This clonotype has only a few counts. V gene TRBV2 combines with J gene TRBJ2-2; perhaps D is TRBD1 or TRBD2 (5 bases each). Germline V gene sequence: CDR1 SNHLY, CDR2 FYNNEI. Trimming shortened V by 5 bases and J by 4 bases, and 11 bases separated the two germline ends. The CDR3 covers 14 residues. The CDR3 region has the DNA TGTGCCAGCAGTACCCAGGGAGTCACCGGGGAGCTGTTTTTT. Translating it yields CASSTQGVTGELFF.

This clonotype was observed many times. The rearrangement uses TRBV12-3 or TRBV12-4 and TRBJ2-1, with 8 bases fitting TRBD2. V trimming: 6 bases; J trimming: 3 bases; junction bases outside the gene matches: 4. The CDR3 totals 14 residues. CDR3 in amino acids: CASSPSGGYNEQFF. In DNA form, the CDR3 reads TGTGCCAGCAGCCCCAGCGGGGGCTACAATGAGCAGTTCTTC.

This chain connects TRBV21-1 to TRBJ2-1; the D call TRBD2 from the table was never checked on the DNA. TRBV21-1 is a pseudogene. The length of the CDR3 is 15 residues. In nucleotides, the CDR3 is TGTGCCAGATCTCTAGCGGGGGGACCCTACAATGAGCAGTTCTTC. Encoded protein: CARSLAGGPYNEQFF.

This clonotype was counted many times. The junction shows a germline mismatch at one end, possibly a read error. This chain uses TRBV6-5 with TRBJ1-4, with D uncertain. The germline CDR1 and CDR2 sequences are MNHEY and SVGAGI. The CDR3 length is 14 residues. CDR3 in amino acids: CASRLTRSKEKLFF. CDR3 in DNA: TGTGCCAGCAGACTCACGAGGTCTAAAGAAAAACTGTTTTTT.

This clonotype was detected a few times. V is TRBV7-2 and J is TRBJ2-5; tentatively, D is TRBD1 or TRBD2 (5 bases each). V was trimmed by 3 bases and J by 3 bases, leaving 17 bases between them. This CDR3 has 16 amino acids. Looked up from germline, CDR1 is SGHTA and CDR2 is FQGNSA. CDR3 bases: TGTGCCAGCAGCTTGGAAGGGACGGCGGTTAAAGAGACCCAGTACTTC. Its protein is CASSLEGTAVKETQYF.

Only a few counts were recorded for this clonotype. The CDR3, as DNA: TGTGCCAGCAGCGAACGGACAGGGGGACATGGTAACGGGGAGCTGTTTTTT. The encoded protein is CASSERTGGHGNGELFF. J is TRBJ2-2 and V is TRBV5-5; 10 bases are shared with TRBD1. The CDR3 is 17 residues long. V gave up 4 bases and J gave up 7 bases; unmatched junction bases: 13. Germline V CDR1 and CDR2: SGHKS, YYEKEE (reference sequence).

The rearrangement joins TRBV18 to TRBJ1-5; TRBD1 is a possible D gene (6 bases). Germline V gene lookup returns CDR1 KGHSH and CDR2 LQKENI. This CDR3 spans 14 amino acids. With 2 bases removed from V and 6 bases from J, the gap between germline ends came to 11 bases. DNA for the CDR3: TGTGCCAGCTCACCAGCGGGGGGGGCTCAGCCCCAGCATTTT. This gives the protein CASSPAGGAQPQHF.

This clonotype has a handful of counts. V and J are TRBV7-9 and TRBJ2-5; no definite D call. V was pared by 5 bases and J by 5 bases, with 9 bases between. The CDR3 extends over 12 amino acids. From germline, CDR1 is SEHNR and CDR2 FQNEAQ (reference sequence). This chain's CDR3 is CASSLPWETQYF. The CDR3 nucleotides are TGTGCCAGCAGCCTACCCTGGGAGACCCAGTACTTC.